This T cell receptor (beta chain) is drawn from a study of somatic mutations in cytotoxic T cells in rheumatoid arthritis. Controls that were healthy consisted of blood donors whose median age was about 53 years (range about 21-70), with under 70% female. Germline assignment: CDR1 LNHDA and CDR2 SQIVND (reference sequence). Trimming stripped 1 base from V and 3 bases from J, with 15 bases between. The CDR3 length is 16 residues. Repertoires were generated with immunoSEQ multiplex PCR, while TCRdb's copy carries only in-frame clones and drops some. The sample has some 26,000 clones; 82% are singletons. Only one count was recorded for this clone. Its matching antigen is unknown. Study-wide findings and caveats: Neither rheumatoid arthritis patients nor age-matched healthy controls had significantly different CD8+ T-cell clonality from the other group.

The sequencing sample was made of CD8+ T cells sorted from blood. The clonotype was recovered from a man aged 50-59 years in good health. V gene TRBV19 combines with J gene TRBJ1-1; D gene ambiguous. The CDR3 nucleotides read TGTGCCAGTAGTATAGTGGTGGCCGCCAGCTACACTGAAGCTTTCTTT. This codes for CASSIVVAASYTEAFF.